This TCR beta chain is drawn from a study of blood T cell repertoires in COVID-19. This CDR3 has 12 residues. The trim removed 6 bases at V and 6 bases at J, leaving 5 bases unmatched. Germline V lookup: CDR1 ENHRY, CDR2 SYGVKD. Study processing details: Nucleated cell counts were estimated from reference gene primer amplification. Profiled with immunoSEQ multiplex PCR; TCRdb holds only in-frame clones, not every one. That table furnishes V, J and clone size, whereas the DNA furnished D and trimming. The repertoire includes around 92,000 clones, roughly 70% of them detected once, and roughly 3.9% sits in the top ten.

V gene TRBV10-3 combines with J gene TRBJ2-7; 7 bases fit TRBD2. The TCR was taken from a man in his 70s with COVID-19, enrolled during active disease. Sequencing was performed on peripheral blood. CDR3 DNA sequence: TGTGCCATCAGAGGGAGGGTTGCCGAGCAGTACTTC. Translation gives CAIRGRVAEQYF.